This entry lists 14 T cell receptor beta chains sequenced from one sample in a study of blood T cell repertoires in COVID-19. TCRdb's copy holds only in-frame clones and misses some; the assay was immunoSEQ multiplex PCR. The repertoire includes tens of thousands of clones, about 78% of them detected once, and more than 15% sits in the top ten. Sequenced input: peripheral blood. The source of these receptors is a human donor in a cohort sampled during active COVID-19.

V gene TRBV28 combines with J gene TRBJ2-1; 9 bases match TRBD1. Germline-derived CDR1 and CDR2 are MDHEN and SYDVKM. The CDR3 runs 14 residues. Trimming took 5 bases from V and 4 from J; bases not matched to a gene: 3. DNA for the CDR3: TGTGCCAGCAGTCCCGGGACAGGGTACAATGAGCAGTTCTTC. Its translation is CASSPGTGYNEQFF. The full variable domain, rest sourced from reference TRBV28 and TRBJ2-1, is DVKVTQSSRYLVKRTGEKVFLECVQDMDHENMFWYRQDPGLGLRLIYFSYDVKMKEKGDIPEGYSVSREKKERFSLILESASTNQTSMYLCASSPGTGYNEQFFGPGTRLTVL.

The CDR3 DNA follows: TGTGCCAGCAGCATAGCGGGGGGGCTAAATGAGCAGTTCTTC. Translating gives CASSIAGGLNEQFF. The gene calls are TRBV9 and TRBJ2-1; 11 nucleotides align to TRBD2. The CDR3 length is 14 residues. The trim removed 4 bases at V and 7 bases at J, leaving 4 bases unmatched. Germline V gene data show CDR1 as SGDLS and CDR2 as YYNGEE.

This sequence joins TRBV29-1 and TRBJ2-1; 12 positions agree with TRBD1. Germline CDR1 and CDR2: SQVTM and ANQGSEA. V was pared by 0 bases and J by 8 bases, with 8 bases of the junction left unmatched. This CDR3 spans 16 amino acids. Written as DNA, the CDR3 is TGCAGCGTTGAAGATGCGGGGACAGGGGGCTTCGATGAGCAGTTCTTC. It yields the protein CSVEDAGTGGFDEQFF.

Comments on this clone: The junction departs from the called germline gene at one end, perhaps through a read error. This rearrangement joins TRBV5-1 to TRBJ1-2, with D uncertain. Germline lookup yields CDR1 SGHRS and CDR2 YFSETQ. The CDR3 contains 13 residues. The CDR3 nucleotides read TGCGCCGGCAGCTTGCTCGCTAACTATGGCTACACCTTC. This translates into CAGSLLANYGYTF.

The gene calls are TRBV5-1 and TRBJ2-7; the match to TRBD1 covers 7 bases. The germline V gene has CDR1 SGHRS and CDR2 YFSETQ. The CDR3 is 14 residues long. V was clipped by 4 bases and J by 7 bases; unmatched bases: 11. CDR3: CASSALPGTAEQYF. The CDR3 nucleotides are TGCGCCAGCAGCGCACTTCCTGGGACAGCTGAGCAGTACTTC.

The chain links TRBV7-9 to TRBJ2-6, with D perhaps TRBD2 (5 bases). Germline CDR1 SEHNR, CDR2 FQNEAQ (reference sequence). Deletions cut 6 bases from V and 1 base from J, with 7 bases between. The CDR3 totals 14 residues. CDR3 nucleotides: TGTGCCAGCAGACTAGAGTCTGGGGCCAACGTCCTGACTTTC. Its protein product is CASRLESGANVLTF. Drawing the rest from reference TRBV7-9 and TRBJ2-6, the complete variable domain is DTGVSQNPRHKITKRGQNVTFRCDPISEHNRLYWYRQTLGQGPEFLTYFQNEAQLEKSRLLSDRFSAERPKGSFSTLEIQRTEQGDSAMYLCASRLESGANVLTFGAGSRLTVL.

This clone was detected only a few times. The gene calls are TRBV27 and TRBJ1-2; the match to TRBD1 covers 7 bases. The germline gives CDR1 MNHEY, CDR2 SMNVEV (reference sequence). This CDR3 region has 13 residues. J lost 4 bases, V lost 3 bases, and 2 bases had no gene match. As DNA, the CDR3 is TGTGCCAGCAGTTTGGGACAGTTCTATGGCTACACCTTC. This sequence encodes CASSLGQFYGYTF.

The rearrangement joins TRBV7-8 to TRBJ2-1; D might be TRBD1 (5 bases). The CDR3 is 15 residues long. Germline CDR1 is SGHVS and CDR2 is FQNEAQ. Trimming took off 4 bases at V and 3 bases at J, with 13 bases between the two ends. Here the CDR3 DNA reads TGTGCCAGCAGCTCTTTCCCCCAGGGCTACAATGAGCAGTTCTTC. This sequence encodes CASSSFPQGYNEQFF.

The chain joins TRBV7-3 to TRBJ1-3; tentative D call: TRBD1 (5 bases). The germline gives CDR1 SGHTA, CDR2 FQGTGA. Trimming removed 5 bases from V and 2 bases from J, with 10 bases in between. The CDR3 is 14 residues long. CDR3 nucleotides: TGTGCCAGCAGCCCTGGGGCCCCTGGAAACACCATATATTTT. Its protein is CASSPGAPGNTIYF.

The chain links TRBV28 to TRBJ1-1, with TRBD1 as a possible D gene (5 bases). V was pared by 5 bases and J by 0 bases, with 16 bases between. CDR3 length: 16 residues. The germline gives CDR1 MDHEN, CDR2 SYDVKM. In DNA, the CDR3 is TGTGCCAGCAGTCCACCTGGGGCGGAGATGAACACTGAAGCTTTCTTT. Its protein product is CASSPPGAEMNTEAFF.

This clone was observed a single time. The chain uses TRBV21-1 and TRBJ2-7; no DNA check was done on the table's D call, TRBD1. TRBV21-1 is marked as a pseudogene. This CDR3 spans 15 amino acids. CDR3 DNA sequence: TGTGCCAGCAGCAAAGGTGGTGGGGGCGGATACGAGCAGTACGTC. Encoded protein: CASSKGGGGGYEQYV.

This clone was seen more than once but under ten times. The chain couples TRBV3-1 (or the pseudogene TRBV3-2) to TRBJ2-7, with 9 bases identical to TRBD1. The CDR3 runs 14 residues. The V and J ends lost 6 bases and 1 base, in that order; junction bases with no gene match: 4. CDR1 and CDR2 from the germline V gene are LGHDT and YNNKEL (reference sequence). CDR3 nucleotides: TGTGCCAGCAGTCGCGGGACAGGGTCCTACGAGCAGTACTTC. This gives the protein CASSRGTGSYEQYF.

This rearrangement joins TRBV4-1 to TRBJ1-1; TRBD1 aligns across 11 bases. V was clipped by 1 base and J by 6 bases; unmatched bases: 4. Germline lookup yields CDR1 MGHRA and CDR2 YSYEKL. This CDR3 is 15 amino acids long. The CDR3 loop reads CASSQGDRGFSEAFF. Here the CDR3 DNA reads TGCGCCAGCAGCCAAGGGGACAGGGGGTTCTCTGAAGCTTTCTTT.

The V call is TRBV12-3 or TRBV12-4, the J call TRBJ1-2; D is ambiguous. The CDR3 is 12 residues long. V dropped 6 bases and J dropped 4 bases, with 9 bases sitting between them. The CDR3 region is CASSTLGYGYTF. The CDR3 nucleotides read TGTGCCAGCAGCACCCTCGGCTATGGCTACACCTTC.